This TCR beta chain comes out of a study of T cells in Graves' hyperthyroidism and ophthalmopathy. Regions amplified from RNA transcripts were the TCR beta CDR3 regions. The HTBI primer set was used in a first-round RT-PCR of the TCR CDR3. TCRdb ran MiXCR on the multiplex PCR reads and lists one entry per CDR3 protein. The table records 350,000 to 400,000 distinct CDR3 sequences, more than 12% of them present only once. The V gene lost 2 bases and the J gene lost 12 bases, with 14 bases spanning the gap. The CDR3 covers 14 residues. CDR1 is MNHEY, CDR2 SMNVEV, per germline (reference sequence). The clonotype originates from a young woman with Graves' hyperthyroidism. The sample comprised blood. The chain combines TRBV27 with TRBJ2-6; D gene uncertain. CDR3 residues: CASSLIPGLGVLTF. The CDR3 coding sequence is TGTGCCAGCAGTTTAATACCAGGCCTTGGCGTCCTGACTTTC.